Each of the 14 T cell receptor beta chains below was sequenced from the same sample in a study of technical replicates of blood from a handful of donors. Only in-frame clones appear in the TCRdb table, and some are missing; sequencing was by immunoSEQ multiplex PCR. The data hold some 30,000 clones, with roughly nine tenths observed a single time. The sequencing sample was made of PBMCs. All receptors come from a human donor in good health. Some clones in this sample may be carry-over from other donors' samples.

The chain couples TRBV5-4 to TRBJ2-3; weak D call: TRBD2 (6 bases). This CDR3 is built from 15 residues. Trimming removed 3 bases at V and 3 bases at J, with 14 bases between. The germline gives CDR1 SGHNT, CDR2 YYREEE (reference sequence). The CDR3 sequence: CASSSSAGRTDTQYF. The DNA for the CDR3 is TGTGCCAGCAGCTCCTCAGCGGGTAGGACAGATACGCAGTATTTT.

V gene TRBV10-2 combines with J gene TRBJ2-2; 7 bases map to TRBD1. The J segment lost 4 bases and the V segment lost 2 bases, leaving 4 bases of the junction unmatched. This CDR3 has 15 amino acids. The germline V gene has CDR1 WSHSY and CDR2 SAAADI. The CDR3 sequence is CASSERAGGTGELFF. CDR3 nucleotide sequence: TGCGCCAGCAGTGAGCGGGCAGGGGGCACCGGGGAGCTGTTTTTT.

Written as DNA, the CDR3 is TGCAGTGTGGGCGGGGACAGAGCTTTCTTT. It translates to CSVGGDRAFF. The genes are TRBV20-1 and TRBJ1-1; 7 bases line up with TRBD1. V lost 7 bases, J lost 10 bases, and 6 bases stayed unmatched. Germline V lookup: CDR1 DFQATT, CDR2 SNEGSKA (reference sequence). This CDR3 is built from 10 residues.

This chain uses TRBV2 with TRBJ1-2; 8 bases agree with TRBD1. This CDR3 comprises 15 residues. After removal of 6 bases from V and 0 bases from J, the junction contained 6 bases not matched to a gene. CDR1 SNHLY and CDR2 FYNNEI come from the germline V gene. CDR3 protein: CASSRTGPTNYGYTF. DNA for the CDR3: TGTGCCAGCAGCCGGACAGGGCCTACTAACTATGGCTACACCTTC.

This chain connects TRBV10-3 to TRBJ1-2; D may be TRBD1 (6 bases). V lost 2 bases and J 2 bases, leaving 9 bases between the germline ends. The germline V gene has CDR1 ENHRY and CDR2 SYGVKD. CDR3 length equals 14 residues. CDR3 sequence reads: CAISERDKNYGYTF. CDR3 DNA: TGTGCCATCAGTGAGCGGGACAAGAACTATGGCTACACCTTC.

The chain links TRBV27 to TRBJ1-3; D gene unclear. The CDR3 has 17 residues. V was shortened by 0 bases and J by 0 bases, with 12 bases between the two germline ends. CDR1 is MNHEY, CDR2 SMNVEV, per germline (reference sequence). CDR3 DNA: TGTGCCAGCAGTTTATCCCCTCCCGGGAGCTCTGGAAACACCATATATTTT. This sequence encodes CASSLSPPGSSGNTIYF.

This sequence joins TRBV6-5 and TRBJ2-4; TRBD1 agrees at 7 bases. From germline, CDR1 is MNHEY and CDR2 SVGAGI. CDR3 length: 15 amino acids. The ends lost 6 bases at V and 4 bases at J; junction bases unmatched: 9. DNA for the CDR3: TGTGCCAGCAGGAGACAACAGGGGTTAAAAAACATTCAGTACTTC. As protein: CASRRQQGLKNIQYF.

The chain uses TRBV2 and TRBJ1-1, with TRBD1 as a possible D gene (5 bases). Trimming took off 2 bases at V and 4 bases at J, with 11 bases between the two ends. CDR1 SNHLY and CDR2 FYNNEI come from the germline V gene. The CDR3 is made up of 14 amino acids. The CDR3 loop reads CASSETRAATEAFF. The CDR3 DNA reads as TGTGCCAGCAGTGAAACCAGGGCGGCCACTGAAGCTTTCTTT.

The J gene is TRBJ2-7, the V gene TRBV27; D is possibly TRBD2 (5 bases). The CDR3 has 15 amino acids. Germline CDR1 and CDR2: MNHEY and SMNVEV (reference sequence). The V end lost 3 bases, the J end lost 5 bases, and 17 bases lay between the germline ends. As DNA, the CDR3 is TGTGCCAGCAGTTTCCGTGGGATCCCCGGGGACGAGCAGTACTTC. As protein: CASSFRGIPGDEQYF.

This sequence joins TRBV19 and TRBJ1-2; D may be TRBD1 (5 bases). This CDR3 comprises 14 residues. Trimming removed 5 bases from V and 8 bases from J, with 18 bases in between. Germline lookup yields CDR1 LNHDA and CDR2 SQIVND (reference sequence). The CDR3 sequence is CASSHRLVGDGYTF. The CDR3 DNA sequence: TGTGCCAGTAGTCACAGGCTGGTGGGCGACGGCTACACCTTC.

The chain uses TRBV11-3 and TRBJ1-3; maybe TRBD1 (5 bases). This CDR3 region has 16 residues. V lost 2 bases and J 2 bases, leaving 13 bases between the germline ends. The germline V gene encodes CDR1 SGHNT and CDR2 YENEEA. In DNA form, the CDR3 reads TGTGCCAGCAGCTTATCACCAGGGTCCACTGGAAACACCATATATTTT. Translated: CASSLSPGSTGNTIYF.

The V gene is TRBV6-4, the J gene TRBJ2-1; 10 positions match TRBD2. The CDR3 has 15 residues. Per the germline V gene, CDR1 is MRHNA and CDR2 is SNTAGT. V lost 6 bases and J lost 8; bases outside the gene matches: 10. The DNA for the CDR3 is TGTGCCAGCAGGGTAGCGCCTAGCGGGGGTTATGAGCAGTTCTTC. Residues: CASRVAPSGGYEQFF.

This clone was picked up one time. The V gene is TRBV29-1, the J gene TRBJ1-1; TRBD1 matches 10 bases. CDR1 is SQVTM, CDR2 ANQGSEA, per germline. Trimming at V came to 5 bases and at J to 3 bases, leaving 3 bases not matched to a gene. The CDR3 consists of 13 residues. The CDR3 here is CSVRGQGYTEAFF. The CDR3 DNA reads as TGCAGCGTTCGGGGACAGGGGTACACTGAAGCTTTCTTT.

The V gene is TRBV4-3, the J gene TRBJ1-1; 9 nucleotides agree with TRBD1. The CDR3 sequence is 15 residues long. Germline CDR1 reads LGHNA; CDR2 reads YSLEER. V was clipped by 6 bases and J by 3 bases; unmatched bases: 8. CDR3 region: CASRRTRTGDTEAFF. The CDR3 DNA reads as TGCGCCAGCAGGAGAACAAGGACAGGGGACACTGAAGCTTTCTTT.